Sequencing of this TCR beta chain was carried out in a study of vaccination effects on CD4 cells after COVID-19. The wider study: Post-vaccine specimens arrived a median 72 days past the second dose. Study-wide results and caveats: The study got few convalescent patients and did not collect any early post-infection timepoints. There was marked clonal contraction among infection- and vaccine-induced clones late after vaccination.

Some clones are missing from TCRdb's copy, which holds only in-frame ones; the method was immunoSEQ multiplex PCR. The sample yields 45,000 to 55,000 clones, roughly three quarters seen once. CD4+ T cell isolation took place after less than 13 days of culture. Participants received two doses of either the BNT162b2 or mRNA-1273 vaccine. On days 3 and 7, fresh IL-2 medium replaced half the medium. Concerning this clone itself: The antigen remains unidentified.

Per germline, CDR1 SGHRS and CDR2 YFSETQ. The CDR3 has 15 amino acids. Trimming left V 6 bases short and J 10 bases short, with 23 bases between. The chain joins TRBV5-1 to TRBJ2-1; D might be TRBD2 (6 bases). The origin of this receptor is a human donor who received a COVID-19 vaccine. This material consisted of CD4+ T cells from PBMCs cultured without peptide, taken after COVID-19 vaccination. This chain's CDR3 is CASTRFGGPFDEQFF. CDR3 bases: TGCGCCAGCACCCGGTTTGGAGGGCCGTTTGACGAGCAGTTCTTC.